Listed here are 32 T cell receptor beta chains from one sample, sequenced in a study of early T cells in non-severe SARS-CoV-2 infection. TCRdb fed the 5' RACE reads into MiXCR, producing one record per CDR3 protein. The sample holds about 77,000 distinct CDR3 sequences, 15% to 20% seen once. The sample comprised whole blood. Receptors originate from an adult who was a healthcare worker with PCR-confirmed SARS-CoV-2 infection or an uninfected control (not recorded which).

This clonotype was recorded a few times. The gene calls are TRBV28 and TRBJ2-7, with D perhaps TRBD1 or TRBD2 (6 bases each). Trimming pared 7 bases from V and 6 bases from J, leaving 19 bases between. Germline-derived CDR1 and CDR2 are MDHEN and SYDVKM. The CDR3 extends over 14 amino acids. The CDR3 DNA sequence: TGTGCCAGCACTTCCCTCTCGGGGGCGTCCGAGCAGTACTTC. Amino acids: CASTSLSGASEQYF.

This clonotype was found a few times. J is TRBJ2-2 and V is TRBV7-9; 7 bases map to TRBD1. The germline V gene encodes CDR1 SEHNR and CDR2 FQNEAQ (reference sequence). The CDR3 loop spans 15 amino acids. Trimming at V came to 2 bases and at J to 5 bases, leaving 5 bases not matched to a gene. CDR3: CASSLPGQSTGELFF. CDR3 in DNA: TGTGCCAGCAGCTTACCGGGACAGTCAACCGGGGAGCTGTTTTTT.

This clonotype has only a few counts. The CDR3 region is CASSVAPKAEQYF. The CDR3, as DNA: TGTGCCAGCAGCGTAGCCCCCAAAGCCGAGCAGTACTTC. J is TRBJ2-7 and V is TRBV9; the D is unclear. V was pared by 0 bases and J by 6 bases, with 10 bases between. Per the germline V gene, CDR1 is SGDLS and CDR2 is YYNGEE. This CDR3 is built from 13 residues.

V gene TRBV11-1 combines with J gene TRBJ2-5; no reliable D call. The germline gives CDR1 SGHAT, CDR2 FQDESV (reference sequence). This CDR3 comprises 15 residues. Trimming removed 2 bases from V and 2 bases from J, with 12 bases in between. CDR3 amino acids: CASSLSPVRQETQYF. The CDR3 DNA follows: TGTGCCAGCAGCTTATCACCGGTCCGGCAAGAGACCCAGTACTTC.

The chain employs TRBV21-1 and TRBJ2-7; TRBD1, as called in the table, went unchecked against the DNA. TRBV21-1 is designated a pseudogene. This CDR3 is 16 amino acids long. DNA of the CDR3: TGTGCCAGCAGCAAAGCGCAAACAGGGAAGACTCAGGAGCAGTACTTC. Translated, it gives CASSKAQTGKTQEQYF.

A few counts support this clonotype. The V and J genes are TRBV29-1 and TRBJ1-1, with D unresolved. Trimming shortened V by 6 bases and J by 4 bases, and 21 bases separated the two germline ends. Germline lookup yields CDR1 SQVTM and CDR2 ANQGSEA. The CDR3 runs to 15 residues. CDR3 sequence: CSVKRGPMKRTEAFF. The CDR3 DNA reads TGCAGCGTGAAACGGGGTCCCATGAAGCGCACTGAAGCTTTCTTT.

V is TRBV5-1 and J is TRBJ2-5; D may be TRBD1 (7 bases). The CDR3 sequence is 16 residues long. Trimming removed 4 bases from V and 1 base from J, with 17 bases in between. Germline V lookup: CDR1 SGHRS, CDR2 YFSETQ. CDR3 coding DNA: TGCGCCAGCAGCCCGGAGGGACAGCTCTCCCAAGAGACCCAGTACTTC. This gives the protein CASSPEGQLSQETQYF.

Many counts were recorded for this clonotype. The chain recombines TRBV5-5 with TRBJ1-1; D is possibly TRBD1 (6 bases). CDR1 and CDR2 from the germline V gene are SGHKS and YYEKEE (reference sequence). V was pared by 7 bases and J by 5 bases, with 18 bases between. The CDR3 extends over 14 amino acids. The CDR3 loop reads CASYTRGGATEAFF. The CDR3 nucleotides read TGTGCCAGCTACACCCGAGGGGGGGCAACTGAAGCTTTCTTT.

The rearrangement joins TRBV19 to TRBJ2-7; D possibly corresponds to TRBD2 (7 bases). The germline V and J ends were trimmed by 4 bases and 6 bases, with 22 bases remaining between them. CDR3 length: 16 amino acids. Per the germline V gene, CDR1 is LNHDA and CDR2 is SQIVND (reference sequence). DNA of the CDR3: TGTGCCAGTAGTAGAGGGGGGGAATGGCGAAGCTCCGAGCAGTACTTC. Translated, it gives CASSRGGEWRSSEQYF. The whole variable domain, filled in from reference TRBV19 and TRBJ2-7, reads DGGITQSPKYLFRKEGQNVTLSCEQNLNHDAMYWYRQDPGQGLRLIYYSQIVNDFQKGDIAEGYSVSREKKESFPLTVTSAQKNPTAFYLCASSRGGEWRSSEQYFGPGTRLTVT.

This clonotype appeared a few times. The rearrangement links TRBV7-2 to TRBJ1-5, with TRBD1 as a possible D gene (5 bases). This CDR3 comprises 14 residues. Trimming cost V 3 bases and J 2 bases, with 8 bases left between them. The germline CDR1 and CDR2 sequences are SGHTA and FQGNSA. CDR3 sequence reads: CASSFLGGNQPQHF. For the CDR3, the DNA is TGTGCCAGCAGCTTCTTAGGGGGCAATCAGCCCCAGCATTTT.

The V and J genes are TRBV6-9 and TRBJ2-1, with 12 bases matching TRBD2. The germline V gene encodes CDR1 MNHGY and CDR2 SVAAGI. The CDR3 has 22 amino acids. V gave up 7 bases and J gave up 3 bases; unmatched junction bases: 25. CDR3 sequence: CASISIPAVTSGRGAHYNEQFF. DNA for the CDR3: TGTGCCAGCATATCTATCCCAGCAGTGACTAGCGGGAGAGGGGCCCACTACAATGAGCAGTTCTTC.

In this sample, this clonotype turned up a few times. The rearrangement links TRBV7-9 to TRBJ2-1; 7 nucleotides agree with TRBD2. Germline trimming cut 4 bases from V and 7 bases from J; bases unmatched to any gene: 7. Germline-derived CDR1 and CDR2 are SEHNR and FQNEAQ (reference sequence). This CDR3 is 14 amino acids long. CDR3 in amino acids: CASSSNLSGNEQFF. CDR3 in DNA: TGTGCCAGCAGCTCAAACCTTAGCGGGAATGAGCAGTTCTTC. Based on the CDR3 plus reference TRBV7-9 and TRBJ2-1, the full variable domain is DTGVSQNPRHKITKRGQNVTFRCDPISEHNRLYWYRQTLGQGPEFLTYFQNEAQLEKSRLLSDRFSAERPKGSFSTLEIQRTEQGDSAMYLCASSSNLSGNEQFFGPGTRLTVL.

The V and J genes are TRBV12-3 or TRBV12-4 and TRBJ2-7; tentatively, D is TRBD2 (5 bases). The CDR3 extends over 16 amino acids. Trimming took 6 bases from V and 0 from J, leaving 18 bases between them. CDR3 DNA sequence: TGTGCCAGCAGACCCCGGGAAGCGGAAAGCTCCTACGAGCAGTACTTC. This codes for CASRPREAESSYEQYF.

In its sample, this clonotype was seen many times. The chain couples TRBV14 to TRBJ1-1; D uncertain. Trimming left V 1 base short and J 5 bases short, with 11 bases between. CDR1 is SGHDN, CDR2 FVKESK, per germline. The CDR3 runs 14 residues. As DNA, the CDR3 is TGTGCCAGCAGCCAAGTGGTCGGGTGGACTGAAGCTTTCTTT. This encodes CASSQVVGWTEAFF.

This clonotype has just a few counts. This chain connects TRBV30 to TRBJ1-5; D gene unclear. The CDR3 is 13 residues long. Germline CDR1 is GTSNPN and CDR2 is SVGIG (reference sequence). V was cut by 2 bases and J by 4 bases, with 9 bases left in between. The CDR3 bases are TGTGCCTGGAGTTTTGAGGGAAATCAGCCCCAGCATTTT. Translated, it gives CAWSFEGNQPQHF. Variable domain in full (rest from reference TRBV30 and TRBJ1-5): SQTIHQWPATLVQPVGSPLSLECTVEGTSNPNLYWYRQAAGRGLQLLFYSVGIGQISSEVPQNLSASRPQDRQFILSSKKLLLSDSGFYLCAWSFEGNQPQHFGDGTRLSIL.

This clonotype was seen a handful of times. The rearrangement joins TRBV29-1 to TRBJ2-2, with TRBD1 as a possible D gene (6 bases). The CDR3 spans 13 residues. Deletions cut 7 bases from V and 5 bases from J, with 14 bases between. The germline V gene encodes CDR1 SQVTM and CDR2 ANQGSEA. CDR3 bases: TGCAGCGCTGACAGGCTAGGGACCGGGGAGCTGTTTTTT. This sequence encodes CSADRLGTGELFF.

In this sample, this clonotype turned up many times. The rearrangement links TRBV6-6 to TRBJ1-5; possibly TRBD1 for D (5 bases). V was cut by 8 bases and J by 0 bases, with 14 bases left in between. Germline V gene data show CDR1 as MNHNY and CDR2 as SVGAGI (reference sequence). This CDR3 comprises 15 residues. The CDR3 nucleotides read TGTGCCAGCGCTGCCAGGACATATAGCAATCAGCCCCAGCATTTT. Translation: CASAARTYSNQPQHF.

Of note for this clonotype: The junction does not match germline at one end; this may be a read error. This rearrangement joins TRBV6-1 to TRBJ1-5; tentatively, D is TRBD1 (6 bases). CDR3 size: 13 residues. CDR1 is MNHNS and CDR2 is SASEGT in the germline V gene. The CDR3 bases are TGTACCAGCAGTGTGCAGGGGAATCAGCCCCAGCATTTT. This codes for CTSSVQGNQPQHF.

This clonotype was seen a few times. The genes are TRBV7-8 and TRBJ2-7; the D gene is possibly TRBD1 (6 bases). Germline V gene sequence: CDR1 SGHVS, CDR2 FQNEAQ. The V and J ends lost 5 bases and 4 bases respectively, with 15 bases between them. This CDR3 has 14 amino acids. The CDR3 protein is CASSPGVTTYEQYF. The CDR3 DNA follows: TGTGCCAGCAGCCCAGGGGTAACCACATACGAGCAGTACTTC.

CDR3 nucleotide sequence: TGTGCCAGCTCACCAAGACCCGGGACAGGTGGCACTGAAGCTTTCTTT. Protein: CASSPRPGTGGTEAFF. The chain is built from TRBV18 and TRBJ1-1; 8 nucleotides line up with TRBD1. Germline CDR1 is KGHSH and CDR2 is LQKENI. Germline trimming cut 2 bases from V and 4 bases from J; bases unmatched to any gene: 9. The CDR3 sequence is 16 residues long.

The J gene is TRBJ2-1, the V gene TRBV7-2; 8 nucleotides line up with TRBD2. The germline V gene has CDR1 SGHTA and CDR2 FQGNSA. The trim removed 3 bases at V and 4 bases at J, leaving 14 bases unmatched. This CDR3 spans 18 amino acids. Written as DNA, the CDR3 is TGTGCCAGCAGCTTCTTGCCCGTCTCTAGCGGGCTATACAATGAGCAGTTCTTC. It codes for CASSFLPVSSGLYNEQFF.

This clonotype appeared a few times. The chain joins TRBV29-1 to TRBJ1-1; D gene ambiguous. The CDR3 length is 13 residues. Per the germline V gene, CDR1 is SQVTM and CDR2 is ANQGSEA. Trimming removed 5 bases at V and 1 base at J, with 11 bases between. DNA of the CDR3: TGCAGCGTTAACCTGGGAGGGAACACTGAAGCTTTCTTT. This translates into CSVNLGGNTEAFF.

The chain uses TRBV27 and TRBJ2-1; 10 bases are a match to TRBD1. Trimming at V came to 3 bases and at J to 4 bases, leaving 9 bases not matched to a gene. The germline gives CDR1 MNHEY, CDR2 SMNVEV (reference sequence). This CDR3 is built from 17 residues. The CDR3 DNA sequence: TGTGCCAGCAGTTTCCTGACCGGGACAGGGGCGTACAATGAGCAGTTCTTC. It yields the protein CASSFLTGTGAYNEQFF.

This clonotype was found a few times. V gene TRBV20-1 combines with J gene TRBJ2-7; tentatively, D is TRBD1 or TRBD2 (5 bases each). Germline CDR1 reads DFQATT; CDR2 reads SNEGSKA (reference sequence). The CDR3 sequence is 11 residues long. The V end was cut by 7 bases, the J end by 4 bases, with 11 bases between. DNA of the CDR3: TGCAGTGGAGGGGATAGTTACGAGCAGTACTTC. Translating it yields CSGGDSYEQYF.

This clonotype has only a few counts. The rearrangement links TRBV19 to TRBJ1-2, with 8 positions matching TRBD1. Germline lookup yields CDR1 LNHDA and CDR2 SQIVND (reference sequence). The CDR3 length is 16 residues. J gave up 0 bases and V 7 bases, and 10 bases lay outside the gene matches. Here the CDR3 DNA reads TGTGCCAGTACCTCAGGCGGACAGGGAACTAACTATGGCTACACCTTC. Amino acid sequence: CASTSGGQGTNYGYTF.

V and J are TRBV28 and TRBJ2-3; 10 nucleotides align to TRBD2. The CDR3 is 15 amino acids. Losses at the gene ends were 8 bases for V and 4 bases for J; bases not matched to a gene: 9. CDR1 is MDHEN, CDR2 SYDVKM, per germline. This CDR3 reads CASQSGGAAPDTQYF. In DNA form, the CDR3 reads TGTGCCAGCCAAAGCGGGGGGGCCGCCCCAGATACGCAGTATTTT.

This clonotype was picked up a small number of times. This chain uses TRBV13 with TRBJ1-1; a possible D gene is TRBD1 (5 bases). V dropped 3 bases and J dropped 0 bases, with 8 bases sitting between them. Germline values: CDR1 PRHDT, CDR2 FYEKMQ (reference sequence). The CDR3 consists of 14 residues. The CDR3 is CASSFGGLNTEAFF. As DNA, the CDR3 is TGTGCCAGCAGCTTTGGGGGTCTGAACACTGAAGCTTTCTTT. Full variable domain (rest looked up from reference TRBV13 and TRBJ1-1): AAGVIQSPRHLIKEKRETATLKCYPIPRHDTVYWYQQGPGQDPQFLISFYEKMQSDKGSIPDRFSAQQFSDYHSELNMSSLELGDSALYFCASSFGGLNTEAFFGQGTRLTVV.

In this sample, this clonotype turned up many times. The chain has TRBV12-3 or TRBV12-4 and TRBJ2-1; D is perhaps TRBD1 (5 bases). The CDR3 covers 12 residues. The V end was cut by 9 bases, the J end by 8 bases, with 14 bases between. DNA of the CDR3: TGTGCCAGTATTAGGGGTGGGGATGAGCAGTTCTTC. This encodes CASIRGGDEQFF.

This clonotype has more than one count but fewer than ten. V is TRBV4-1 and J is TRBJ2-7, with 8 bases matching TRBD2. CDR3 length: 16 residues. V shed 0 bases and J 2 bases; nucleotides not matched to a gene: 6. Germline V gives CDR1 MGHRA, CDR2 YSYEKL. CDR3 sequence reads: CASSQEVRGGTYEQYF. CDR3 sequence (DNA): TGCGCCAGCAGCCAAGAGGTCCGGGGGGGTACCTACGAGCAGTACTTC.

There are a few counts of this clonotype. The chain employs TRBV29-1 and TRBJ2-1; D perhaps matches TRBD2 (6 bases). Trimming left V 7 bases short and J 6 bases short, with 19 bases between. CDR3 length: 14 amino acids. CDR1 and CDR2 (germline): SQVTM, ANQGSEA. The CDR3 nucleotides read TGCAGCGGAGAGGAGGGGACGGGAGTCAATGAGCAGTTCTTC. Amino acid sequence: CSGEEGTGVNEQFF.

This clonotype was found a few times. The rearrangement joins TRBV11-2 to TRBJ2-1; 8 bases match TRBD2. The junction had 10 bases not matched to a gene; V was cut back by 1 base and J by 8 bases. The CDR3 consists of 16 residues. Germline V gene sequence: CDR1 SGHAT, CDR2 FQNNGV. CDR3 nucleotides: TGTGCCAGCAGCTTAGCCGGGGGGGCACCTTCCTATGAGCAGTTCTTC. This encodes CASSLAGGAPSYEQFF.

The chain uses TRBV4-2 and TRBJ2-7; 8 bases fit TRBD2. This CDR3 has 16 amino acids. The V and J ends lost 4 bases and 4 bases, in that order; junction bases with no gene match: 12. Germline values: CDR1 LGHNA, CDR2 YNFKEQ. DNA of the CDR3: TGTGCCAGCAGCCCCACCGGGGCGGGAGGTTATTACGAGCAGTACTTC. It yields the protein CASSPTGAGGYYEQYF.